These 21 T cell receptor beta chains share one sample of origin, sequenced in a study of T-cell reconstitution after alpha-beta-depleted transplantation in children. Researchers prepared the TCRbeta library using unique molecular identifiers, the study reports. In TCRdb, the PCR reads were re-called with MiXCR into one record per CDR3 protein. Among roughly 350,000 distinct CDR3 sequences listed, around a tenth were seen once. Here the sequenced sample was PBMCs from the stem cell graft donor, taken from the stem cell graft. The source of these receptors is a human donor who donated a stem cell graft to a child with acute lymphoblastic leukemia.

This clonotype has only a few counts. The chain combines TRBV20-1 with TRBJ2-2; TRBD1 might be the D (5 bases). The V gene's germline CDR1 is DFQATT and CDR2 SNEGSKA (reference sequence). This CDR3 has 15 amino acids. Trimming left V 3 bases short and J 0 bases short, with 11 bases between. CDR3 sequence (DNA): TGCAGTGCTAGTTCAGGGTTTACGAACACCGGGGAGCTGTTTTTT. Translating gives CSASSGFTNTGELFF.

V and J are TRBV7-9 and TRBJ2-3; a possible D gene is TRBD1 (5 bases). The CDR3 is 16 residues long. Trimming cost V 4 bases and J 4 bases, with 18 bases left between them. Germline V gene data show CDR1 as SEHNR and CDR2 as FQNEAQ (reference sequence). The CDR3 reads CASSSLQAPTPDTQYF. DNA for the CDR3: TGTGCCAGCAGCTCTCTACAGGCCCCTACCCCAGATACGCAGTATTTT.

This clonotype was detected once. This chain connects TRBV7-6 to TRBJ2-3; 10 nucleotides line up with TRBD1. CDR1 and CDR2 from the germline V gene are SGHVS and FNYEAQ. The CDR3 is 16 amino acids. V dropped 4 bases and J dropped 5; count of bases not matched to a gene: 9. CDR3 residues: CASSSVWTGGGDTQYF. In DNA, the CDR3 is TGTGCCAGCAGCTCAGTATGGACAGGGGGAGGAGATACGCAGTATTTT.

This clonotype was recorded at least ten times. V usage is TRBV5-1 and J usage is TRBJ2-7; D may be TRBD2 (6 bases). CDR1 SGHRS and CDR2 YFSETQ come from the germline V gene. The length of the CDR3 is 15 residues. V was trimmed by 2 bases and J by 2 bases, leaving 14 bases between them. The CDR3 region has the DNA TGCGCCAGCAGCTTCGGACTATCGGAACCCTACGAGCAGTACTTC. Protein sequence: CASSFGLSEPYEQYF.

The chain joins TRBV7-9 to TRBJ2-5; no reliable D call. V was cut by 5 bases and J by 2 bases, with 15 bases left in between. The CDR3 runs to 15 residues. Germline CDR1 is SEHNR and CDR2 is FQNEAQ (reference sequence). The CDR3, as DNA: TGTGCCAGCAGCCCCCCCCCGACTTTACAAGAGACCCAGTACTTC. It encodes CASSPPPTLQETQYF.

There are a few counts of this clonotype. The V gene is TRBV29-1, the J gene TRBJ2-7; 8 nucleotides agree with TRBD1. CDR3 length: 13 amino acids. Trimming at V came to 4 bases and at J to 2 bases, leaving 4 bases not matched to a gene. The germline CDR1 and CDR2 sequences are SQVTM and ANQGSEA. CDR3 residues: CSVAGGATYEQYF. The CDR3 coding sequence is TGCAGCGTTGCAGGGGGCGCGACCTACGAGCAGTACTTC.

This chain links TRBV19 with TRBJ1-1; 10 bases map to TRBD1. The germline gives CDR1 LNHDA, CDR2 SQIVND (reference sequence). The ends lost 3 bases at V and 5 bases at J; junction bases unmatched: 12. CDR3 size: 17 residues. CDR3 sequence (DNA): TGTGCCAGTAGTATTCGAGGGACAGGGGCAAAGTGGACTGAAGCTTTCTTT. Amino acids: CASSIRGTGAKWTEAFF. Full variable domain (remainder filled in from reference TRBV19 and TRBJ1-1): DGGITQSPKYLFRKEGQNVTLSCEQNLNHDAMYWYRQDPGQGLRLIYYSQIVNDFQKGDIAEGYSVSREKKESFPLTVTSAQKNPTAFYLCASSIRGTGAKWTEAFFGQGTRLTVV.

This clonotype appeared many times. In nucleotides, the CDR3 is TGTGCCAGCAGTTACTCGAGGGGATACGATGGCTACACCTTC. Its translation is CASSYSRGYDGYTF. The chain has TRBV6-2 or TRBV6-3 and TRBJ1-2; D is perhaps TRBD1 (5 bases). Germline-derived CDR1 and CDR2 are MNHEY and SVGEGT. The germline V and J ends were trimmed by 0 bases and 6 bases, with 11 bases remaining between them. This CDR3 is built from 14 residues.

This clonotype has a handful of counts. V gene TRBV5-1 combines with J gene TRBJ2-7; D remains ambiguous. Germline assignment: CDR1 SGHRS and CDR2 YFSETQ. The ends were cut back, 0 bases at V and 0 bases at J, with 10 bases in the middle. The CDR3 is 15 amino acids. In nucleotides, the CDR3 is TGCGCCAGCAGCTTGGGGGCAGTTGGCTCCTACGAGCAGTACTTC. This sequence encodes CASSLGAVGSYEQYF.

The J gene is TRBJ2-5, the V gene TRBV30; perhaps D is TRBD1 or TRBD2 (6 bases each). This CDR3 is built from 14 residues. V was clipped by 1 base and J by 5 bases, with 14 bases between them. The germline CDR1 and CDR2 sequences are GTSNPN and SVGIG (reference sequence). As DNA, the CDR3 is TGTGCCTGGAGTGAGGGGGGTTTACAGGAGACCCAGTACTTC. It specifies CAWSEGGLQETQYF.

This sequence joins TRBV7-8 and TRBJ2-7; 7 nucleotides agree with TRBD1. This CDR3 spans 13 amino acids. Germline V gives CDR1 SGHVS, CDR2 FQNEAQ. The V segment lost 4 bases and the J segment 2 bases; nucleotides outside the gene matches: 2. The DNA for the CDR3 is TGTGCCAGCAGCTACAGGGGACCCTACGAGCAGTACTTC. Its protein product is CASSYRGPYEQYF.

The chain links TRBV15 to TRBJ2-2; the match to TRBD2 covers 7 bases. CDR1 is LNHNV and CDR2 is YYDKDF in the germline V gene (reference sequence). Unmatched junction bases numbered 17, after V lost 0 bases and J lost 7 bases. The CDR3 is 19 residues long. The CDR3 sequence is CATSRDHPGLAEGIGELFF. The CDR3 DNA follows: TGTGCCACCAGCAGAGATCACCCAGGGCTAGCGGAGGGGATCGGGGAGCTGTTTTTT.

About this clonotype itself: Relative to the germline gene, one junction end is altered; a read error may explain this. CDR3 DNA: TGTGCCGGCAGCTTAGATCAGTGGAGGGGTCACCACTCTGGAAACACCATATATTTT. This encodes CAGSLDQWRGHHSGNTIYF. The chain combines TRBV11-2 with TRBJ1-3, with D possibly TRBD1 on 5 matching bases. The germline gives CDR1 SGHAT, CDR2 FQNNGV. This CDR3 contains 19 residues. The variable domain in full, completed from reference TRBV11-2 and TRBJ1-3, reads EAGVAQSPRYKIIEKRQSVAFWCNPISGHATLYWYQQILGQGPKLLIQFQNNGVVDDSQLPKDRFSAERLKGVDSTLKIQPAKLEDSAVYLCAGSLDQWRGHHSGNTIYFGEGSWLTVV.

This clonotype came up many times. For the CDR3, the DNA is TGTGCCAGCAGTTACTCGCCGGGCTCGTCCTCCTACGAGCAGTACTTC. It specifies CASSYSPGSSSYEQYF. The V and J genes are TRBV6-2 or TRBV6-3 and TRBJ2-7; the D is unclear. The V end was cut by 0 bases, the J end by 0 bases, with 12 bases between. The CDR3 spans 16 residues. CDR1 is MNHEY, CDR2 SVGEGT, per germline.

The sample holds many counts of this clonotype. This chain joins TRBV10-3 and TRBJ2-1; D gene uncertain. The CDR3 contains 15 residues. Germline loops: CDR1 ENHRY, CDR2 SYGVKD. Between the trimmed V and J ends, which lost 4 bases and 3 bases, there was a span of 13 bases. CDR3 residues: CAISAQIGLYNEQFF. CDR3 DNA: TGTGCCATCAGTGCCCAGATAGGCCTCTACAATGAGCAGTTCTTC.

A few counts support this clonotype. This chain joins TRBV7-2 and TRBJ2-3; 9 positions match TRBD2. CDR1 is SGHTA and CDR2 is FQGNSA in the germline V gene. CDR3 size: 17 residues. The trim removed 1 base at V and 4 bases at J, leaving 9 bases unmatched. The CDR3 DNA reads TGTGCCAGCAGCTTAGGGGTTAGCGGGAGCACGGCAGATACGCAGTATTTT. Amino acids: CASSLGVSGSTADTQYF.

This clonotype occurred a few times. The CDR3 loop is CATSSDTSTEAFF. The CDR3 nucleotides are TGTGCCACCAGCAGCGACACGTCCACTGAAGCTTTCTTT. The chain couples TRBV15 to TRBJ1-1, with unresolved D. V lost 3 bases and J lost 4, with 9 bases in between. This CDR3 is 13 amino acids long. The germline V gene encodes CDR1 LNHNV and CDR2 YYDKDF (reference sequence).

This chain connects TRBV11-2 to TRBJ1-2; 8 bases are a match to TRBD1. Per germline, CDR1 SGHAT and CDR2 FQNNGV. CDR3 length: 13 amino acids. The V gene end was trimmed by 4 bases and the J gene end by 8 bases; junction bases not matched to a gene: 6. CDR3 sequence (DNA): TGTGCCAGCAGCTCGACAGGGGTCCAGGGCTACACCTTC. As protein: CASSSTGVQGYTF.

The chain combines TRBV18 with TRBJ2-2; maybe TRBD1 (6 bases). This CDR3 is 15 amino acids long. CDR1 and CDR2 from the germline V gene are KGHSH and LQKENI. V was clipped by 1 base and J by 4 bases, with 10 bases between them. CDR3 nucleotide sequence: TGTGCCAGCTCACCACAGCAGGGGATCACCGGGGAGCTGTTTTTT. This translates into CASSPQQGITGELFF. The whole variable domain, remainder taken from reference TRBV18 and TRBJ2-2, is NAGVMQNPRHLVRRRGQEARLRCSPMKGHSHVYWYRQLPEEGLKFMVYLQKENIIDESGMPKERFSAEFPKEGPSILRIQQVVRGDSAAYFCASSPQQGITGELFFGEGSRLTVL.

The sample holds a few counts of this clonotype. The gene calls are TRBV4-1 and TRBJ2-1; no definite D call. The CDR3 has 16 residues. The germline gives CDR1 MGHRA, CDR2 YSYEKL. Trimming pared 2 bases from V and 1 base from J, leaving 12 bases between. CDR3 amino acids: CASSQLLGGSYNEQFF. The DNA for the CDR3 is TGCGCCAGCAGCCAACTTCTTGGCGGTTCCTACAATGAGCAGTTCTTC.

Ten or more counts support this clonotype. The rearrangement uses TRBV12-3 or TRBV12-4 and TRBJ2-7, with a possible D match to TRBD2 (5 bases). With 3 bases removed from V and 5 bases from J, the gap between germline ends came to 8 bases. This CDR3 spans 12 amino acids. The CDR3 reads CASSLDFHEQYF. CDR3 coding DNA: TGTGCCAGCAGTTTGGACTTCCACGAGCAGTACTTC.